The entry below describes one T cell receptor (beta chain). The antigen it recognizes is unknown. No much larger clonotype is one base removed from it; base qualities were not supplied. Participants in the prospective study were enrolled through a virtual design, were aged roughly 18 to 100 years, and lived in 24 United States geographic areas. Cohort assignment in the prospective study relied on participant-reported clinical history from a screening survey and a study questionnaire. Recovered participants in ImmuneRACE Cohort 3 were defined by two consecutive negative NP/OP PCR tests, clearance by a healthcare professional, or resolution of symptoms. In the prospective study, whole blood, serum and a nasopharyngeal or oropharyngeal swab were collected from each participant by mobile phlebotomists. Participants in the prospective study had the option to provide additional blood draws and questionnaires over an approximately 2-month period. Blood samples from the prospective study were shipped frozen or at room temperature prior to DNA extraction.

The data were taken from a study of blood T cell repertoires in COVID-19 (dated by TCRdb to the early 2020s). About the study as a whole: The collaborator samples originated in the United States, Italy and Spain and spanned the acute and convalescent phases of COVID-19. The prospective study material was composed of cDNA or gDNA derived from T cells, B-cell-depleted T cells, or PBMCs. Deeply sampled blood TCRbeta repertoires from subjects exposed to, actively infected with, or recovered from COVID-19 were included in the dataset. A freely available public database, intended as a resource for researchers studying the immune response to SARS-CoV-2, is where the repertoires were released. The samples were drawn from two sources: the first 160 participants of the ongoing ImmuneRACE study, and approximately 1,300 subjects contributed by 6 global collaborators. Sample metadata almost always included a de-identified subject ID, COVID-19 status, age in years and sex. HLA class I and class II types, where available, came from metadata supplied by the sample provider rather than from assay-based typing.

The immunoSEQ Assay, a bias-controlled multiplex PCR, was used to amplify TCRbeta CDR3 regions from genomic DNA. On the study's bioinformatics: The number of nucleated cells in each sample was estimated by amplification of reference gene primers within the assay. Sequence reads were collapsed and filtered to measure the absolute abundance of every unique TCRbeta CDR3 rearrangement. For each sample, productive Simpson clonality was calculated as the square root of Simpson's diversity index across productive rearrangements. TCRdb re-hosts the immuneACCESS table, in-frame sequences only. Its copies lack some clones; in the studies checked, an unresolved V gene accounts for under half of them, and the cause for the rest is not known. The DNA was the basis for D and trimming; V, J and clone size are from that table. This sample holds about 460,000 clones; 70% to 90% were observed only once. Approximately 8% of the sample is taken by the ten largest.

V is clipped by 6 bases and J by 2 bases, and the sequence between their germline boundaries is 11 bases long. Per the germline V gene, SGHRS is the CDR1 and YFSETQ is the CDR2. Including the terminal cysteine and phenylalanine, the CDR3 comprises 14 residues. Kept here is only the CDR3 DNA, which spans 42 bases and is read in frame from base 1. What the authors observed across the whole study: The amount of clinical and demographic metadata varied by source and participant and was provided uncurated.

The specimen was PBMCs or T cells enriched from blood (not recorded which). The sequence came from a woman in her sixties or seventies who had recovered from COVID-19. In this chain, TRBV5-1 is recombined with TRBJ2-2; too little of a D gene remains to name it. The DNA sequence is given as TGCGCCAGCACCCCCATCGGTAACACCGGGGAGCTGTTTTTT. This gives the protein CASTPIGNTGELFF. Beyond the CDR3, the reference TRBV5-1 and TRBJ2-2 genes provide the residues; the full variable domain reads: KAGVTQTPRYLIKTRGQQVTLSCSPISGHRSVSWYQQTPGQGLQFLFEYFSETQRNKGNFPGRFSGRQFSNSRSEMNVSTLELGDSALYLCASTPIGNTGELFFGEGSRLTVL.